The rows below give T cell receptor beta chains drawn from one sample of a study of OX40 agonist ivuxolimab in advanced cancers. Profiling relied on immunoSEQ multiplex PCR, and the TCRdb table lists in-frame clones only, not all of them. The sample contains fewer than 100,000 clones, over 90% of which appear only once. The sequencing here drew on CD4+ or CD8+ T cells sorted from blood, taken in a trial of the OX40 agonist ivuxolimab. Receptor source: an adult with an advanced solid tumor such as melanoma, head and neck, liver or kidney cancer. CDR3s include the opening cysteine and the closing phenylalanine or tryptophan. A D gene is named only where the DNA matches it firmly. Part of the rows lack a size; the others show once, few, many or a class for expanded clones.

abundance: NA; v_gene: TRBV5-1; d_gene: NA; j_gene: TRBJ1-1; CDR3nt: TGCGCCAGCAGCTGGACCTCCGGCAACACTGAAGCTTTCTTT; CDR3aa: CASSWTSGNTEAFF
abundance: NA; v_gene: TRBV6-6; d_gene: NA; j_gene: TRBJ2-5; CDR3nt: TGTGCCAGCAGTTACTCCCCCGGGACAACGCAAGAGACCCAGTACTTC; CDR3aa: CASSYSPGTTQETQYF
abundance: NA; v_gene: TRBV6-1; d_gene: TRBD2; j_gene: TRBJ2-7; CDR3nt: TGTGCCAGCGACCGACGGGAGGGCCTCTCCGAGCAGTACTTC; CDR3aa: CASDRREGLSEQYF
abundance: NA; v_gene: TRBV29-1; d_gene: TRBD2; j_gene: TRBJ2-3; CDR3nt: TGCAGCGTCATGGGACTAGCGGGATCGGGGACAGATACGCAGTATTTT; CDR3aa: CSVMGLAGSGTDTQYF
abundance: NA; v_gene: TRBV5-1; d_gene: NA; j_gene: TRBJ2-5; CDR3nt: TGCGCCAGCAGGATGGGGCTGGAGACCCAGTACTTC; CDR3aa: CASRMGLETQYF
abundance: NA; v_gene: TRBV5-5; d_gene: TRBD2; j_gene: TRBJ2-7; CDR3nt: TGTGCCAGCAGCACTCTTCAGGGGACTAGCGGGCCAGCCTACGAGCAGTACTTC; CDR3aa: CASSTLQGTSGPAYEQYF
abundance: NA; v_gene: TRBV7-9; d_gene: TRBD2; j_gene: TRBJ2-5; CDR3nt: TGTGCCAGCAGCTTAGGACTAGCGGCCCAGTACTTC; CDR3aa: CASSLGLAAQYF
abundance: once; v_gene: TRBV6-5; d_gene: NA; j_gene: TRBJ1-2; CDR3nt: TGTGCCAGCAGTTACTCGTTTGGGGATGGCTACACCTTC; CDR3aa: CASSYSFGDGYTF
abundance: NA; v_gene: TRBV5-6; d_gene: NA; j_gene: TRBJ2-7; CDR3nt: TGTGCCAGCAGCTTAGGGTCTTCCTACGAGCAGTACTTC; CDR3aa: CASSLGSSYEQYF
abundance: NA; v_gene: TRBV6-6; d_gene: NA; j_gene: TRBJ2-6; CDR3nt: TGTGCCAGCAGTTACTCGTCACCGCTGGGGGCCAACGTCCTGACTTTC; CDR3aa: CASSYSSPLGANVLTF
abundance: NA; v_gene: TRBV27; d_gene: NA; j_gene: TRBJ1-1; CDR3nt: TGTGCCAGCAGTTCTCCTTCCAGGAACACTGAAGCTTTCTTT; CDR3aa: CASSSPSRNTEAFF
abundance: NA; v_gene: TRBV6-5; d_gene: NA; j_gene: TRBJ2-7; CDR3nt: TGTGCCAGCAGTCAAAGTTTGCAGGCCCACGAGCAGTACTTC; CDR3aa: CASSQSLQAHEQYF
abundance: NA; v_gene: TRBV6-6; d_gene: TRBD2; j_gene: TRBJ2-3; CDR3nt: TGTGCCAGCAGTTGGGAGGGAGTCACAGATACGCAGTATTTT; CDR3aa: CASSWEGVTDTQYF
abundance: NA; v_gene: TRBV7-9; d_gene: NA; j_gene: TRBJ2-7; CDR3nt: TGTGCCAGCAGCCCTAACCTATTCGAGCAGTACTTC; CDR3aa: CASSPNLFEQYF
abundance: NA; v_gene: TRBV18; d_gene: NA; j_gene: TRBJ2-1; CDR3nt: TGTGCCAGCTCACCCCAGGGGTGGGAGCAGTTCTTC; CDR3aa: CASSPQGWEQFF
abundance: NA; v_gene: TRBV5-6; d_gene: TRBD2; j_gene: TRBJ2-4; CDR3nt: TGTGCCAGCAGCCCCGCGGGGGGGGAGGCCAAAAACATTCAGTACTTC; CDR3aa: CASSPAGGEAKNIQYF
abundance: NA; v_gene: TRBV5-6; d_gene: NA; j_gene: TRBJ2-7; CDR3nt: TGTGCCAGCAGCTTGTGGGCTTCCGAGCAGTACTTC; CDR3aa: CASSLWASEQYF
abundance: NA; v_gene: TRBV27; d_gene: TRBD1; j_gene: TRBJ2-7; CDR3nt: TGTGCCAGCAGTTTAGGGACAGGGTATTACGAGCAGTACTTC; CDR3aa: CASSLGTGYYEQYF
abundance: NA; v_gene: TRBV10-2; d_gene: NA; j_gene: TRBJ1-2; CDR3nt: TGCGCCAGCAGTCCGGGACCGACTTCCGGCTACACCTTC; CDR3aa: CASSPGPTSGYTF
abundance: NA; v_gene: TRBV6-5; d_gene: NA; j_gene: TRBJ2-5; CDR3nt: TGTGCCAGCAGGCCGGACAGCCCGAGTTGGACCCAGTACTTC; CDR3aa: CASRPDSPSWTQYF
abundance: NA; v_gene: TRBV7-2; d_gene: NA; j_gene: TRBJ2-7; CDR3nt: TGTGCCAGCAGCATATCCTACGAGCAGTACTTC; CDR3aa: CASSISYEQYF
abundance: NA; v_gene: TRBV4-3; d_gene: NA; j_gene: TRBJ2-1; CDR3nt: TGCGCCAGCAGCCAAGGGAGGGAGCAGTTCTTC; CDR3aa: CASSQGREQFF
abundance: NA; v_gene: TRBV13; d_gene: NA; j_gene: TRBJ2-2; CDR3nt: TGTGCCAGCAGCTTTTTGGAGGACACCGGGGAGCTGTTTTTT; CDR3aa: CASSFLEDTGELFF
abundance: NA; v_gene: TRBV6-1; d_gene: NA; j_gene: TRBJ2-1; CDR3nt: TGTGCCAGCCGACAGACCTCCTACAATGAGCAGTTCTTC; CDR3aa: CASRQTSYNEQFF
abundance: NA; v_gene: TRBV4-1; d_gene: NA; j_gene: TRBJ2-5; CDR3nt: TGCGCCAGCAGCCAATGGCCGGGAGAGGATGAGACCCAGTACTTC; CDR3aa: CASSQWPGEDETQYF
abundance: NA; v_gene: TRBV6-5; d_gene: NA; j_gene: TRBJ1-1; CDR3nt: TGTGCCAGCACCACAACCGGGACGAACACTGAAGCTTTCTTT; CDR3aa: CASTTTGTNTEAFF
abundance: NA; v_gene: TRBV28; d_gene: TRBD2; j_gene: TRBJ2-1; CDR3nt: TGTGCCAGCAGTTTATCTCCTCTAGCGGGGTTTGGTGGGAATGAGCAGTTCTTC; CDR3aa: CASSLSPLAGFGGNEQFF
abundance: NA; v_gene: TRBV27; d_gene: TRBD1; j_gene: TRBJ1-4; CDR3nt: TGTGCCAGCAGGGAGCTCGGGACAGCAACTAATGAAAAACTGTTTTTT; CDR3aa: CASRELGTATNEKLFF
abundance: once; v_gene: TRBV10-2; d_gene: TRBD1; j_gene: TRBJ2-5; CDR3nt: TGCGCCAGCAGTGAGAATAGTTGGGACAGCCAAGAGACCCAGTACTTC; CDR3aa: CASSENSWDSQETQYF
abundance: NA; v_gene: TRBV4-1; d_gene: NA; j_gene: TRBJ2-2; CDR3nt: TGCGCCAGCAGCCAAGAATATGAGGACAGATACACCGGGGAGCTGTTTTTT; CDR3aa: CASSQEYEDRYTGELFF
abundance: few; v_gene: TRBV29-1; d_gene: NA; j_gene: TRBJ1-1; CDR3nt: TGCAGCGTTGAGGAGGGGATTCAAGCTTTCTTT; CDR3aa: CSVEEGIQAFF
abundance: NA; v_gene: TRBV5-4; d_gene: TRBD2; j_gene: TRBJ2-7; CDR3nt: TGTGCCAGCAGCCTGAAAGCGGGAGTGGGGATCGAGCAGTACTTC; CDR3aa: CASSLKAGVGIEQYF
abundance: NA; v_gene: TRBV29-1; d_gene: NA; j_gene: TRBJ2-7; CDR3nt: TGCAGCGTTGAAGATCTTAGGTCGGGCGAGCAGTACTTC; CDR3aa: CSVEDLRSGEQYF
abundance: NA; v_gene: TRBV6-6; d_gene: NA; j_gene: TRBJ1-2; CDR3nt: TGTGCCAGCAGTTCAGGGTTAAACTATGGCTACACCTTC; CDR3aa: CASSSGLNYGYTF
abundance: NA; v_gene: TRBV4-3; d_gene: NA; j_gene: TRBJ2-7; CDR3nt: TGCGCCAGCAGCCAAGGTCTGGGCCCCGAGCAGTACTTC; CDR3aa: CASSQGLGPEQYF
abundance: NA; v_gene: TRBV4-1; d_gene: NA; j_gene: TRBJ1-2; CDR3nt: TGCGCCAGCAGCCATCGAATTCAGGGGCAGGAGGGCTACACCTTC; CDR3aa: CASSHRIQGQEGYTF
abundance: NA; v_gene: TRBV2; d_gene: TRBD1; j_gene: TRBJ1-5; CDR3nt: TGTGCCAGCAGTGCATTCGGACAGGGGATTGATCAGCCCCAGCATTTT; CDR3aa: CASSAFGQGIDQPQHF
abundance: NA; v_gene: TRBV11-2; d_gene: NA; j_gene: TRBJ2-7; CDR3nt: TGTGCCAGCAGTTGGCGGCGGGGCAACTCTGGCGAGCAGTACTTC; CDR3aa: CASSWRRGNSGEQYF
abundance: once; v_gene: TRBV27; d_gene: TRBD2; j_gene: TRBJ2-7; CDR3nt: TGTGCCAGCAGTTCCCGGGCTAGCGGGACCGACGAGCAGTACTTC; CDR3aa: CASSSRASGTDEQYF
abundance: NA; v_gene: TRBV15; d_gene: NA; j_gene: TRBJ1-1; CDR3nt: TGTGCCACCAGCAGAGAGGGAAGGGGCACTGAAGCTTTCTTT; CDR3aa: CATSREGRGTEAFF
abundance: NA; v_gene: TRBV9; d_gene: NA; j_gene: TRBJ2-1; CDR3nt: TGTGCCAGCAGCGTAGAAGGGGTAACCTACAATGAGCAGTTCTTC; CDR3aa: CASSVEGVTYNEQFF
abundance: NA; v_gene: TRBV29-1; d_gene: NA; j_gene: TRBJ2-7; CDR3nt: TGCAGCGTGATGACTAGTTACTCCTACGAGCAGTACTTC; CDR3aa: CSVMTSYSYEQYF
abundance: NA; v_gene: TRBV10-1; d_gene: TRBD1; j_gene: TRBJ2-2; CDR3nt: TGCGCCAGCAGTGAGGGGACAGTCGTGGACACCGGGGAGCTGTTTTTT; CDR3aa: CASSEGTVVDTGELFF
abundance: NA; v_gene: TRBV6-5; d_gene: NA; j_gene: TRBJ2-7; CDR3nt: TGTGCCAGCAGTTACGGGCGGGACCATTACGAGCAGTACTTC; CDR3aa: CASSYGRDHYEQYF
abundance: NA; v_gene: TRBV4-3; d_gene: TRBD2; j_gene: TRBJ2-1; CDR3nt: TGCGCCAGCAGCCAAGATTTACTAGCGGGGGGGAGATCTGAGCAGTTCTTC; CDR3aa: CASSQDLLAGGRSEQFF
abundance: NA; v_gene: TRBV29-1; d_gene: NA; j_gene: TRBJ2-7; CDR3nt: TGCAGCGTTGAAGTCAGGGAGACCTACGAGCAGTACTTC; CDR3aa: CSVEVRETYEQYF
abundance: NA; v_gene: TRBV6-1; d_gene: NA; j_gene: TRBJ1-2; CDR3nt: TGTGCCAGCACCGGGACCACTAACTATGGCTACACCTTC; CDR3aa: CASTGTTNYGYTF
abundance: NA; v_gene: TRBV21-1; d_gene: NA; j_gene: TRBJ1-3; CDR3nt: TGTGCCAGCAGCAAAGCTCCGGACATCACCCCGGGCGGAAACACCATATATTTT; CDR3aa: CASSKAPDITPGGNTIYF
abundance: NA; v_gene: TRBV7-2; d_gene: TRBD2; j_gene: TRBJ2-3; CDR3nt: TGTGCCAGCGCTGCGGGGGACCCCCGGGGTACGCAGTATTTT; CDR3aa: CASAAGDPRGTQYF
abundance: NA; v_gene: TRBV27; d_gene: NA; j_gene: TRBJ2-1; CDR3nt: TGTGCCAGCAGTTTCCCAGGGACCCCCAGCCATGAGCAGTTCTTC; CDR3aa: CASSFPGTPSHEQFF
abundance: NA; v_gene: TRBV19; d_gene: TRBD2; j_gene: TRBJ2-1; CDR3nt: TGTGCCAGCCTCTCGACCCGGGGAGGGAGGGATGAGCAGTTCTTC; CDR3aa: CASLSTRGGRDEQFF
abundance: NA; v_gene: TRBV30; d_gene: NA; j_gene: TRBJ1-2; CDR3nt: TGTGCCTGGGAGAAGGTCTATGGCTACACCTTC; CDR3aa: CAWEKVYGYTF
abundance: NA; v_gene: TRBV20-1; d_gene: TRBD2; j_gene: TRBJ2-7; CDR3nt: TGCAGTGCAAGAAATAGCGGGGAGCAGTACTTC; CDR3aa: CSARNSGEQYF